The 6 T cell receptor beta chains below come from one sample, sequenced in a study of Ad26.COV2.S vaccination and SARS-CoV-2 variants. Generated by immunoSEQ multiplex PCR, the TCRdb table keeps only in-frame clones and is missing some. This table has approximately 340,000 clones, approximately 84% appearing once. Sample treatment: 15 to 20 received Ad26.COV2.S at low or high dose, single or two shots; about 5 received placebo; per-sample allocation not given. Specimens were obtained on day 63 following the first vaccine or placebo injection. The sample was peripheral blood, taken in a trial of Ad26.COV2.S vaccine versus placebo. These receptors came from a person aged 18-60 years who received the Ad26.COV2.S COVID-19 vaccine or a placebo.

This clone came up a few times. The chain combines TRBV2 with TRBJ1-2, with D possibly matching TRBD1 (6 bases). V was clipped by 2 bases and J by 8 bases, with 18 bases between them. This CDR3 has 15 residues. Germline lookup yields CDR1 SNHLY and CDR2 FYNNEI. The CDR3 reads CASSESRGPPAGYTF. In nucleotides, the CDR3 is TGTGCCAGCAGTGAATCCAGGGGTCCCCCGGCAGGCTACACCTTC.

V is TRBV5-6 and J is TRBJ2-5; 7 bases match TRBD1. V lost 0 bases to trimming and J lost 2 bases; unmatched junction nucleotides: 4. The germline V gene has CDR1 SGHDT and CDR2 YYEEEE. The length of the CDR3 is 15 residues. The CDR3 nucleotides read TGTGCCAGCAGCTTGGAAACAGGGGCTCAAGAGACCCAGTACTTC. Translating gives CASSLETGAQETQYF.

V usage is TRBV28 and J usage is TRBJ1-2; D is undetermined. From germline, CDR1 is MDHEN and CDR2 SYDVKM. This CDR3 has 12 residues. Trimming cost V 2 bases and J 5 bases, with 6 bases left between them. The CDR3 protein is CASSLQMYGYTF. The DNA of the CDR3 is TGTGCCAGCAGTTTACAGATGTATGGCTACACCTTC.

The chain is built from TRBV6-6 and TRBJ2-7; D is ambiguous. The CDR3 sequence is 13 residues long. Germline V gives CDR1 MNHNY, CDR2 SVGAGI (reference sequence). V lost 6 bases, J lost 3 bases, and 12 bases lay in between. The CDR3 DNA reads TGTGCCAGCAGCACCCTTGACAACTACGAGCAGTACTTC. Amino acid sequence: CASSTLDNYEQYF.

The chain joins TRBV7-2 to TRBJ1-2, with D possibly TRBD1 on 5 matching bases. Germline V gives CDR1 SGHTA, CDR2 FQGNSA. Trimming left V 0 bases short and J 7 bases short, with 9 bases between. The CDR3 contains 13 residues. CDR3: CASSLASGLGYTF. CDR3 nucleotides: TGTGCCAGCAGCTTAGCGTCAGGGCTTGGCTACACCTTC.

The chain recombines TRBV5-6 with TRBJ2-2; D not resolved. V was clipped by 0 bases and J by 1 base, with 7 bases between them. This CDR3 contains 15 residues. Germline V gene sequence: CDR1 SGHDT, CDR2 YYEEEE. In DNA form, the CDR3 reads TGTGCCAGCAGCTTGGCCCCAGGGAACACCGGGGAGCTGTTTTTT. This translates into CASSLAPGNTGELFF.